Included here is one T cell receptor beta chain sequence, with context. The V gene lost 4 bases and the J gene lost 0 bases, with 10 bases spanning the gap. Per the germline V gene, CDR1 is SNHLY and CDR2 is FYNNEI. The CDR3 spans 15 residues. Some clones are missing from TCRdb's copy, which holds only in-frame ones; the method was immunoSEQ multiplex PCR. The sample lists 70,000 to 95,000 clones; 82% were seen once. The sample belongs to a study of blood T cell repertoires in COVID-19. About the study: COVID-19 samples, acute and convalescent, were from the United States, Italy and Spain. From T cells, B-cell-depleted T cells, or PBMCs came the material, which was cDNA or gDNA.

The chain combines TRBV2 with TRBJ1-3, with D uncertain. Sequencing used peripheral blood. This clonotype originated in a human donor in a cohort sampled during active COVID-19. The CDR3 DNA follows: TGTGCCAGCAGTGGGGCCGGATACTCTGGAAACACCATATATTTT. Translated, it gives CASSGAGYSGNTIYF. Complete variable domain (other parts from reference TRBV2 and TRBJ1-3): EPEVTQTPSHQVTQMGQEVILRCVPISNHLYFYWYRQILGQKVEFLVSFYNNEISEKSEIFDDQFSVERPDGSNFTLKIRSTKLEDSAMYFCASSGAGYSGNTIYFGEGSWLTVV.